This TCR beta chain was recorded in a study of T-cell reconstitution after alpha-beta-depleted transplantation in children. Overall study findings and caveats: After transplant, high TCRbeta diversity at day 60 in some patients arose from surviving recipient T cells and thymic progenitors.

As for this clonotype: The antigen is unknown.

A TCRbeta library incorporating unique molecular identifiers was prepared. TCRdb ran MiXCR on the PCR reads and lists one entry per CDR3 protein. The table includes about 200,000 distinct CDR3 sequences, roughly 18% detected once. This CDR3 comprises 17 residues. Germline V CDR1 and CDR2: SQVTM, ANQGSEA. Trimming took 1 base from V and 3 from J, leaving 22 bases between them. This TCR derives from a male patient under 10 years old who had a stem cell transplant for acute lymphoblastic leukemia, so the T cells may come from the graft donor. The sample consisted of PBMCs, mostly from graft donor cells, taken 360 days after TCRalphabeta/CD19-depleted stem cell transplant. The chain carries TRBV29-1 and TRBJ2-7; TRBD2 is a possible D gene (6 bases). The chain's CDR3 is CSVEVGKWGLGGYEQYF. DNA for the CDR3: TGCAGCGTTGAAGTGGGGAAGTGGGGCCTGGGGGGCTACGAGCAGTACTTC.